Listed below are T cell receptor beta chains from one sample, sequenced in a study of sequential checkpoint blockade in melanoma. TCRdb keeps only in-frame clones here, not all; method: immunoSEQ multiplex PCR. The sample lists 20,000 or so clones, 55% to 70% occurring once. The sample in question was CD8+ T cells sorted from blood (inferred from file names), obtained from a patient given nivolumab and ipilimumab in sequence. Receptors were obtained from a human donor with melanoma. CDR3s include the opening cysteine and the closing phenylalanine or tryptophan.

CDR3: CASSLSGESHGYTF
V: TRBV6-4
J: TRBJ1-2

CDR3: CATSAMEGLYQETQYF
V: TRBV2
J: TRBJ2-5

CDR3: CASTIGGAIYNEQFF
V: TRBV28
J: TRBJ2-1

CDR3: CASWGQGDYGYTF
V: TRBV7-9
J: TRBJ1-2

CDR3: CASRQRGTSTDTQYF
V: TRBV19
J: TRBJ2-3

CDR3: CASSRTEISGNTIYF
V: TRBV2
J: TRBJ1-3

CDR3: CASSLLAVHEQYF
V: TRBV7-8
J: TRBJ2-7

CDR3: CASRRGNEQFF
V: TRBV7-9
J: TRBJ2-1

CDR3: CASSGGGVDTGELFF
V: TRBV9
J: TRBJ2-2

CDR3: CASRPAGYEQFF
V: TRBV6-1
J: TRBJ2-1

CDR3: CASREEGQGELEQYF
V: TRBV6-6
J: TRBJ2-7

CDR3: CASSSDSYTDTQYF
V: TRBV5-1
J: TRBJ2-3

CDR3: CASSFGLGYGELFF
V: TRBV13
J: TRBJ2-2

CDR3: CASSLTTANTEAFF
V: TRBV27
J: TRBJ1-1

CDR3: CASSVAGSGGTYEQYF
V: TRBV9
J: TRBJ2-7

CDR3: CASSLGTGGTTDTQYF
V: TRBV5-1
J: TRBJ2-3

CDR3: CASSYRGYTIYF
V: TRBV28
J: TRBJ1-3

CDR3: CASSLDLAGGEGTQYF
V: TRBV7-7
J: TRBJ2-3

CDR3: CASSEPLDRGGHGYTF
V: TRBV10-1
J: TRBJ1-2

CDR3: CASSAGTGNTDTQYF
V: TRBV5-1
J: TRBJ2-3

CDR3: CASRGALSNSPLHF
V: TRBV7-2
J: TRBJ1-6

CDR3: CASSMQGASEAFF
V: TRBV19
J: TRBJ1-1

CDR3: CASSPGPRGPYEQYF
V: TRBV5-4
J: TRBJ2-7

CDR3: CASSLGGPGSYEQYF
V: TRBV5-5
J: TRBJ2-7

CDR3: CASTWRRGPGELFF
V: TRBV27
J: TRBJ2-2

CDR3: CASSLDRGVGVSYEQYF
V: TRBV7-9
J: TRBJ2-7

CDR3: CASSLGLMMNTEAFF
V: TRBV28
J: TRBJ1-1

CDR3: CASSLDRLNSYEQYF
V: TRBV5-4
J: TRBJ2-7

CDR3: CASGLTGQGRHGYTF
V: TRBV12-5
J: TRBJ1-2

CDR3: CASSPTGSGANVLTF
V: TRBV4-3
J: TRBJ2-6

CDR3: CASSSWDSPNYGYTF
V: TRBV9
J: TRBJ1-2

CDR3: CASVPDRWYQPQHF
V: TRBV6-5
J: TRBJ1-5

CDR3: CASSPTDRLNTEAFF
V: TRBV11-2
J: TRBJ1-1

CDR3: CASSFGAHEKLFF
V: TRBV5-6
J: TRBJ1-4

CDR3: CASSPQAGNEKLFF
V: TRBV27
J: TRBJ1-4

CDR3: CASSVGLAGGQGELFF
V: TRBV9
J: TRBJ2-2

CDR3: CASSVTTGLAGGETQYF
V: TRBV9
J: TRBJ2-5

CDR3: CANQNRGRNEQYF
V: TRBV4-2
J: TRBJ2-7

CDR3: CASSRGNEQFF
V: TRBV5-4
J: TRBJ2-1

CDR3: CASSQRKSDTDTQYF
V: TRBV4-1
J: TRBJ2-3

CDR3: CASSPTGGYNEQFF
V: TRBV7-9
J: TRBJ2-1

CDR3: CASSLDGSAETQYF
V: TRBV7-8
J: TRBJ2-5

CDR3: CASSDPQGGDTYEQYF
V: TRBV5-4
J: TRBJ2-7

CDR3: CASSLVGGGGEGGAFF
V: TRBV7-2
J: TRBJ1-1

CDR3: CASSENRGMNTEAFF
V: TRBV2
J: TRBJ1-1

CDR3: CASSPSRGGPDTQYF
V: TRBV5-4
J: TRBJ2-3

CDR3: CASSPPGQDPYEQYF
V: TRBV18
J: TRBJ2-7

CDR3: CASGDRSYEQYF
V: TRBV14
J: .

CDR3: CASSWGGGETQYF
V: TRBV5-4
J: TRBJ2-5

CDR3: CASSYEPGASTDTQYF
V: TRBV6-5
J: TRBJ2-3